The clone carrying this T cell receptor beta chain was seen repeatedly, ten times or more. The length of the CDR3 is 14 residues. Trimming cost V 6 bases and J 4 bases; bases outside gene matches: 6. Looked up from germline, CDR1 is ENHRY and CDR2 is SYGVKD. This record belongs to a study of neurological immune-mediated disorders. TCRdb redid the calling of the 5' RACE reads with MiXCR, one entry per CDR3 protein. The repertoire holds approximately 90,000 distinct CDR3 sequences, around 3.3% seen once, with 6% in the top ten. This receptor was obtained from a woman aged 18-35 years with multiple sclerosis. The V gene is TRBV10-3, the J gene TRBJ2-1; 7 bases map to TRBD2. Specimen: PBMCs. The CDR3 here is CAISATSDYNEQFF. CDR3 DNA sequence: TGTGCCATCAGCGCCACTAGCGATTACAATGAGCAGTTCTTC.